This T cell receptor beta chain stems from a study of shared clonotypes between healthy human individuals. The wider study: CD4 naive and CD4 memory each took three plates per donor, while CD8 naive took two and CD8 memory one.

From germline, CDR1 is SGHAT and CDR2 FQNNGV. The CDR3 runs to 15 residues. With 0 bases removed from V and 4 bases from J, the gap between germline ends came to 10 bases. Using immunoSEQ multiplex PCR, the repertoire was profiled, and TCRdb retains in-frame clones only, with some absent. In the table there are about 640,000 clones, 72% of which are singletons. Overall study results and limits: Richness estimates generally favored naive over memory subsets.

This clone was detected only a few times. The antigen is undetermined. Sequenced input: memory CD4+ T cells sorted from blood. Subset defined: CD45RA-negative fraction. The sequence was obtained from a woman aged 30 to 39 in good health. The rearrangement links TRBV11-2 to TRBJ2-1, with D tentatively TRBD1 (6 bases). The CDR3 spells CASSLDSGTYNEQFF. CDR3 nucleotide sequence: TGTGCCAGCAGCTTAGATTCCGGGACATACAATGAGCAGTTCTTC.